The 14 T cell receptor beta chains presented below share a single source sample, sequenced in a study of blood T cell repertoires in COVID-19. Some clones are missing from TCRdb's copy, which holds only in-frame ones; the method was immunoSEQ multiplex PCR. The data contain about 98,000 clones, 70% to 80% of them singletons. Material for sequencing was peripheral blood. The receptor set was obtained from a man aged 55-75 years with active or convalescent COVID-19.

V usage is TRBV11-3 and J usage is TRBJ2-7; 7 bases line up with TRBD2. Germline V gives CDR1 SGHNT, CDR2 YENEEA. CDR3 length equals 15 residues. The ends lost 0 bases at V and 5 bases at J; junction bases unmatched: 7. The chain's CDR3 is CASSLEQTGRDEQYF. The CDR3 DNA is TGTGCCAGCAGCTTAGAGCAGACTGGGAGGGACGAGCAGTACTTC. The full variable domain, in which reference TRBV11-3 and TRBJ2-7 provide the parts outside the CDR3, is EAGVVQSPRYKIIEKKQPVAFWCNPISGHNTLYWYLQNLGQGPELLIRYENEEAVDDSQLPKDRFSAERLKGVDSTLKIQPAELGDSAVYLCASSLEQTGRDEQYFGPGTRLTVT.

This chain uses TRBV28 with TRBJ2-1; 8 bases are shared with TRBD1. Germline CDR1 and CDR2: MDHEN and SYDVKM. This CDR3 spans 15 amino acids. After removal of 2 bases from V and 2 bases from J, the junction contained 2 bases not matched to a gene. The CDR3 DNA sequence: TGTGCCAGCAGTTTACCGGGACAGGCCTACAATGAGCAGTTCTTC. Its translation: CASSLPGQAYNEQFF.

This clone came up once. The chain links TRBV7-6 to TRBJ2-2; TRBD2 matches 10 bases. Germline loops: CDR1 SGHVS, CDR2 FNYEAQ. The CDR3 is 16 amino acids. Trimming at V came to 4 bases and at J to 4 bases, leaving 6 bases not matched to a gene. CDR3: CASSSLAGDLTGELFF. Here the CDR3 DNA reads TGTGCCAGCAGCTCCCTAGCGGGAGACCTCACCGGGGAGCTGTTTTTT. Using reference TRBV7-6 and TRBJ2-2 for the parts outside the CDR3, the full variable domain is GAGVSQSPRYKVTKRGQDVALRCDPISGHVSLYWYRQALGQGPEFLTYFNYEAQQDKSGLPNDRFSAERPEGSISTLTIQRTEQRDSAMYRCASSSLAGDLTGELFFGEGSRLTVL.

The gene calls are TRBV28 and TRBJ1-2, with unresolved D. V was shortened by 8 bases and J by 0 bases, with 10 bases between the two germline ends. Looked up from germline, CDR1 is MDHEN and CDR2 is SYDVKM. This CDR3 has 13 residues. CDR3 sequence (DNA): TGTGCCAGCTGGAACAGCCCTAACTATGGCTACACCTTC. Translating gives CASWNSPNYGYTF.

This chain connects TRBV28 to TRBJ1-2; a possible D gene is TRBD1 (6 bases). Per germline, CDR1 MDHEN and CDR2 SYDVKM. V lost 3 bases, J lost 11 bases, and 16 bases lay in between. This CDR3 region has 13 residues. The CDR3 DNA reads as TGTGCCAGCAGTTTGTCCGGACAGTTAGCTTACACCTTC. Translation: CASSLSGQLAYTF.

The chain links TRBV28 to TRBJ1-5, with 7 bases aligning to TRBD1. Germline loops: CDR1 MDHEN, CDR2 SYDVKM. This CDR3 spans 14 amino acids. V shed 4 bases, J shed 2 bases, and the junction held 2 bases outside the gene matches. The CDR3 sequence is CASSSGQGNQPQHF. CDR3 nucleotide sequence: TGTGCCAGCAGTTCCGGACAGGGCAATCAGCCCCAGCATTTT.

This chain connects TRBV6-5 to TRBJ2-2, with D possibly TRBD2 on 5 matching bases. The CDR3 runs 15 residues. V shed 6 bases and J shed 5 bases, with 16 bases lying between them. Looked up from germline, CDR1 is MNHEY and CDR2 is SVGAGI. The DNA of the CDR3 is TGTGCCAGCAGCTTGGCGGGCTCTAAGACCGGGGAGCTGTTTTTT. The encoded protein is CASSLAGSKTGELFF.

In its sample, this clone was seen once. The chain combines TRBV4-1 with TRBJ2-3; 8 bases align to TRBD2. Germline V lookup: CDR1 MGHRA, CDR2 YSYEKL. The CDR3 has 17 residues. V was clipped by 0 bases and J by 0 bases; unmatched bases: 5. CDR3 amino acids: CASSQDFASGSTDTQYF. The DNA for the CDR3 is TGCGCCAGCAGCCAAGATTTTGCTAGCGGGAGCACAGATACGCAGTATTTT.

V gene TRBV6-5 combines with J gene TRBJ2-2, with D perhaps matching TRBD1 (5 bases). Germline-derived CDR1 and CDR2 are MNHEY and SVGAGI. The CDR3 extends over 14 amino acids. The V end was cut by 2 bases, the J end by 4 bases, with 8 bases between. As DNA, the CDR3 is TGTGCCAGCAGTTACCCAGGGTCCACCGGGGAGCTGTTTTTT. It translates to CASSYPGSTGELFF.

The genes are TRBV15 and TRBJ1-4; no clear D. This CDR3 contains 15 residues. Germline V CDR1 and CDR2: LNHNV, YYDKDF (reference sequence). V was clipped by 11 bases and J by 3 bases, with 19 bases between them. Here the CDR3 reads CASAGRARANEKLFF. The CDR3 DNA reads as TGTGCCTCTGCCGGGCGGGCCCGCGCTAATGAAAAACTGTTTTTT.

This sequence joins TRBV6-2 or TRBV6-3 and TRBJ2-3, with 7 bases that match TRBD1. This CDR3 spans 12 amino acids. Per the germline V gene, CDR1 is MNHEY and CDR2 is SVGEGT. V lost 6 bases and J lost 6; bases outside the gene matches: 3. DNA for the CDR3: TGTGCCAGCAGCGACAGGGTGGATACGCAGTATTTT. It yields the protein CASSDRVDTQYF.

The chain links TRBV7-8 to TRBJ1-5, with D tentatively TRBD1 (6 bases). In germline, CDR1 is SGHVS, CDR2 FQNEAQ. CDR3 size: 15 residues. Between the trimmed V and J ends, which lost 3 bases and 0 bases, there was a span of 9 bases. This CDR3 reads CASSLGAYSNQPQHF. DNA of the CDR3: TGTGCCAGCAGCTTGGGGGCTTATAGCAATCAGCCCCAGCATTTT. The full variable domain, completed using reference TRBV7-8 and TRBJ1-5, is GAGVSQSPRYKVAKRGQDVALRCDPISGHVSLFWYQQALGQGPEFLTYFQNEAQLDKSGLPSDRFFAERPEGSVSTLKIQRTQQEDSAVYLCASSLGAYSNQPQHFGDGTRLSIL.

The rearrangement joins TRBV19 to TRBJ2-1; weak D call: TRBD1 (5 bases). CDR1 LNHDA and CDR2 SQIVND come from the germline V gene (reference sequence). This CDR3 spans 13 amino acids. Trimming removed 4 bases from V and 9 bases from J, with 13 bases in between. Here the CDR3 reads CASSTGKSTEQFF. Written as DNA, the CDR3 is TGTGCCAGTAGTACAGGGAAATCAACTGAGCAGTTCTTC.

V and J are TRBV5-1 and TRBJ2-5; 7 bases align to TRBD1. V lost 4 bases to trimming and J lost 1 base; unmatched junction nucleotides: 4. The CDR3 extends over 14 amino acids. CDR1 is SGHRS, CDR2 YFSETQ, per germline. The CDR3 protein is CASSLQGTQETQYF. The CDR3 nucleotides are TGCGCCAGCAGCCTACAGGGGACCCAAGAGACCCAGTACTTC.